Listed below are T cell receptor beta chains from one sample, sequenced in a study of spatial heterogeneity in lung cancer. TCRdb redid the calling of the 5' RACE reads with MiXCR, one entry per CDR3 protein. The table shows about 44,000 distinct CDR3 sequences, with roughly 13% occurring only once. This specimen consisted of PBMCs, obtained at surgery. Every receptor here comes from a male donor with early-stage non-small cell lung cancer. Each CDR3 is given with its conserved first and last residue. For some rows the clone size is stated as once, few or many, or as a class when expanded; others skip it.

TRBV10-3,TRBJ2-3,few,CAISESRGRTDTQYF
TRBV7-2,TRBJ2-2,few,CASSPGGANTGELFF
TRBV4-3,TRBJ1-2,few,CASSQDRGYHPYGYTF
TRBV27,TRBJ2-5,few,CASSFPYQETQYF
TRBV30,TRBJ2-1,-,CAWSVLFGTDYNEQFF
TRBV20-1,TRBJ1-2,few,CSARGWTGANYGYTF
TRBV7-2,TRBJ1-4,-,CASSLMPEKLFF
TRBV4-2,TRBJ1-4,-,CASSQGLNEKLFF
TRBV5-1,TRBJ1-1,many,CASSLDGYTEAFF
TRBV6-6,TRBJ2-5,few,CASSYQPPEYQETQYF
TRBV11-3,TRBJ2-3,many,CASSPYPNSDTQYF
TRBV24-1,TRBJ2-1,few,CATSTPGANEQFF
TRBV6-1,TRBJ2-7,many,CASSEPRQDEQYF
TRBV28,TRBJ2-1,many,CASPSPLYNEQFF
TRBV10-3,TRBJ2-2,few,CAISEKASTGELFF
TRBV12-3/TRBV12-4,TRBJ1-2,many,CASSLGQDYGYTF
TRBV7-9,TRBJ2-7,few,CASSSRWDGREQYF
TRBV6-5,TRBJ1-6,many,CASSWGARNSPLHF
TRBV6-5,TRBJ1-2,many,CASSVGQLDYGYTF
TRBV18,TRBJ1-6,few,CASSPSAGNYNSPLHF
TRBV7-2,TRBJ2-1,-,CASQRYNEQFF
TRBV2,TRBJ1-6,-,CASSEYGTSSYNSPLHF
TRBV11-2,TRBJ2-3,medium-sized,CASSLGSWGQYF
TRBV5-1,TRBJ2-3,many,CASNAGLAGAGDTQYF
TRBV20-1,TRBJ2-1,-,CSAPGPTIGQFF
TRBV9,TRBJ1-4,many,CASSSGTVGEKLFF
TRBV5-5,TRBJ2-5,many,CASSPRRGRETQYF
TRBV28,TRBJ2-5,-,CASRTSRGTGEVGTQYF
TRBV7-6,TRBJ2-7,many,CASSLGVASHEQYF
TRBV20-1,TRBJ2-7,few,CSANRDSYEQYF
TRBV2,TRBJ2-6,many,CASIGRGESPGANVLTF
TRBV9,TRBJ2-3,-,CASSVLSGGADTQYF
TRBV11-3,TRBJ2-2,many,CASSLVGPGIDTGELFF
TRBV5-1,TRBJ2-7,many,CASSHHGQGEEQYF
TRBV6-5,TRBJ2-4,few,CASSYSIGTVLAKNIQYF
TRBV6-5,TRBJ2-5,few,CASSYSPSQETQYF
TRBV6-1,TRBJ2-3,few,CASSESIGTDTQYF
TRBV11-2,TRBJ2-3,-,CASSPPGGAGDTQYF
TRBV2,TRBJ1-3,-,CASSEGDGLEGGNTIYF
TRBV14,TRBJ2-1,few,CASTLTRGNRDEQFF
TRBV3-1,TRBJ1-3,few,CASSLLSSGNTIYF
TRBV6-1,TRBJ1-4,-,CASRLTPGSSNEKLFF
TRBV5-1,TRBJ2-4,few,CASSPALAKNIQYF
TRBV24-1,TRBJ2-3,-,CATSDHKKGSDTQYF
TRBV4-1,TRBJ2-3,many,CASSQEGVVGTDTQYF
TRBV20-1,TRBJ2-4,few,CSAGDRGAVKNIQYF
TRBV3-1,TRBJ1-6,few,CASSQAGNGSPLHF
TRBV4-1,TRBJ1-2,-,CASGTGNYGYTF
TRBV28,TRBJ2-5,-,CASRPLGGGWQETQYF
TRBV3-1,TRBJ2-7,-,CASSEGPTYEQYF
TRBV29-1,TRBJ1-1,few,CSVEKAASMNTEAFF
TRBV21-1,TRBJ1-5,many,CASSKGAGIDQPQHF
TRBV5-5,TRBJ2-3,many,CASSLLQSTDTQYF